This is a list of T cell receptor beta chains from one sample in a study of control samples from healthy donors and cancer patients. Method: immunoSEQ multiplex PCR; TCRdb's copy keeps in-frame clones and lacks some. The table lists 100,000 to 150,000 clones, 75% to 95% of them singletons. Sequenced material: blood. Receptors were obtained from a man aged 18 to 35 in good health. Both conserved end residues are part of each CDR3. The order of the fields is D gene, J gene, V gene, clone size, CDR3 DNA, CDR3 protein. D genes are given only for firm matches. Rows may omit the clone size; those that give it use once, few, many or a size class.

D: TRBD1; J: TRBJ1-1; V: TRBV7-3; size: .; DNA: TGTGCCAGCAGCTTAGACAGGGAACGGAACACTGAAGCTTTCTTT; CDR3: CASSLDRERNTEAFF
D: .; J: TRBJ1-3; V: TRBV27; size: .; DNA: TGTGCCAGCGCCAGGACCGTCAACTCTGGAAACACCATATATTTT; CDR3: CASARTVNSGNTIYF
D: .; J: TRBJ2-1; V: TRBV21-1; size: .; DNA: TGTGCCAGCAGCAGGACCGGGCCTAGCTCCTACAATGAGCAGTTCTTC; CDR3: CASSRTGPSSYNEQFF
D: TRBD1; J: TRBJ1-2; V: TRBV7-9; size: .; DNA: TGTGCCAGCACCATCGGGACAGTCTATGGCTACACCTTC; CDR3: CASTIGTVYGYTF
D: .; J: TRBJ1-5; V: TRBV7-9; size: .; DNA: TGTGCCAGCAGCTTAGGGTCCCCGCCCCAGCATTTT; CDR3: CASSLGSPPQHF
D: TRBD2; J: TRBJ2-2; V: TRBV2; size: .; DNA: TGTGCCAGCAGTGAAGATCGACTAGCTGCCACCGGGGAGCTGTTTTTT; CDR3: CASSEDRLAATGELFF
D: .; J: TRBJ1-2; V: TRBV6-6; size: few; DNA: TGTGCCAGCCTAGACGGGGCAGGGAACTATGGCTACACCTTC; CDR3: CASLDGAGNYGYTF
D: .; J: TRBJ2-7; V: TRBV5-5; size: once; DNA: TGTGCCAGCAGCTTGGCCCGCTGGACACCGGAAGGGTACGAGCAGTACTTC; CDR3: CASSLARWTPEGYEQYF
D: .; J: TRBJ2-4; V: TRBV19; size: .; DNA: TGTGCCAGTAGTATGCGGACTTCGGCAGGGGCGCTCCAGTACTTC; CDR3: CASSMRTSAGALQYF
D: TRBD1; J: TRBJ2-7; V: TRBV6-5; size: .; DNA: TGTGCCAGCAGTTACCTGACAGGGGGCGTCTACGAGCAGTACTTC; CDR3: CASSYLTGGVYEQYF
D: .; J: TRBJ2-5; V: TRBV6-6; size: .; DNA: TGTGCCAGCAGTCCCCGTAAATTGCGGGGAGTCTGGGAGACCCAGTACTTC; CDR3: CASSPRKLRGVWETQYF
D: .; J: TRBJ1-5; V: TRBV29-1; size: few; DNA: TGCAGCGCCTCCGAAGGGGCAGGCAATCAGCCCCAGCATTTT; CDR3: CSASEGAGNQPQHF
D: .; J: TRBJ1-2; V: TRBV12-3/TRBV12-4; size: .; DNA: TGTGCCAGCAGCAGAGACAGAGGCTATGGCTACACCTTC; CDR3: CASSRDRGYGYTF
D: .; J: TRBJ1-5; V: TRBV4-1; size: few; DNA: TGCGCCAGCAGCCAAGCCTATCCTGTTAATCAGCCCCAGCATTTT; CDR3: CASSQAYPVNQPQHF
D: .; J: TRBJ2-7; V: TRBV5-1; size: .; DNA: TGCGCCAGCAGCTCTCACCCTTCCTACGAGCAGTACTTC; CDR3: CASSSHPSYEQYF
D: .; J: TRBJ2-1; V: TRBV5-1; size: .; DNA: TGCGCCAGCAGCTACCGACTAGGCCCTAACAATGAGCAGTTCTTC; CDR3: CASSYRLGPNNEQFF
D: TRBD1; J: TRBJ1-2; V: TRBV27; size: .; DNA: TGTGCCAGCAGAGACAGGGTCGACTATGGCTACATCTTC; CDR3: CASRDRVDYGYIF
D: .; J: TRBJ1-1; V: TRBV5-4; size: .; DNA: TGTGCCAGCAGCTTGGCGGGACGGTCGAACACTGAAGCTTTCTTT; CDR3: CASSLAGRSNTEAFF
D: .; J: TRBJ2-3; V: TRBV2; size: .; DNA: TGTGCCAGCAGTGAAGTACGCAGGGTAAACACAGATACGCAGTATTTT; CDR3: CASSEVRRVNTDTQYF
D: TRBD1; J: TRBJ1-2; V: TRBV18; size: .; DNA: TGTGCCAGCTCCGAAGGACAGGGAAACTATGGCTACACCTTC; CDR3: CASSEGQGNYGYTF
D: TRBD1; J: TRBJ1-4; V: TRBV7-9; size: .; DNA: TGTGCCAGCAGCCCCGGACAGGGGGCATCTAATGAAAAACTGTTTTTT; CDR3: CASSPGQGASNEKLFF
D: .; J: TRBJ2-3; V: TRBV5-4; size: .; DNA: TGTGCCAGCAGCAGGGAACGAGCGAATACGCAGTATTTT; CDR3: CASSRERANTQYF
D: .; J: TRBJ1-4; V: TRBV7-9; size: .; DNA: TGTGCCAGCAGCTCTAACCACAGGCCAACTAATGAAAAACTGTTTTTT; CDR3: CASSSNHRPTNEKLFF
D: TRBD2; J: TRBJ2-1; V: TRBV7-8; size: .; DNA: TGTGCCAGCAGCCAGGGACTAGCGGGGGGACGTGAGCAGTTCTTC; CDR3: CASSQGLAGGREQFF
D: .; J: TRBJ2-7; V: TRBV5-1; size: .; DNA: TGCGCCAGCAGCTTGGCCTTAACAGGACAGAGCTCCTACGAGCAGTACTTC; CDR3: CASSLALTGQSSYEQYF
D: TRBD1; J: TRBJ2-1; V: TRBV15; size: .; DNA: TGTGCCACCGCCTCGGGACAGTACAATGAGCAGTTCTTC; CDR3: CATASGQYNEQFF
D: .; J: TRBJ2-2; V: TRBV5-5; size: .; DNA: TGTGCCAGCAGCTCCAGGGGCTACACCGGGGAGCTGTTTTTT; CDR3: CASSSRGYTGELFF
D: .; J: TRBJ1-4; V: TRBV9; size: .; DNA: TGTGCCAGCAGCGTAGCCGGGACTCGAGATGAAAAACTGTTTTTT; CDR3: CASSVAGTRDEKLFF
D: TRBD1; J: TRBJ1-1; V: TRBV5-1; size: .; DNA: TGCGCCAGCAGCTCAGACAGGGGAGGCACTGAAGCTTTCTTT; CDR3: CASSSDRGGTEAFF
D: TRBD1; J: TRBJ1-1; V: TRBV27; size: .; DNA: TGTGCCAGCAGTCGAAATTGGGACAGGGGGTCGGACACTGAAGCTTTCTTT; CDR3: CASSRNWDRGSDTEAFF
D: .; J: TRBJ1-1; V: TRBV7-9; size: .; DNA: TGTGCCAGCAGCTTAGGAGGGCAGGAGAAACGAGGGGCTTTCTTT; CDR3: CASSLGGQEKRGAFF
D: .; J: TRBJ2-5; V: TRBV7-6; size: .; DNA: TGTGCCAGCAGCTCAGGGTGGGTCTATGAGACCCAGTACTTC; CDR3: CASSSGWVYETQYF
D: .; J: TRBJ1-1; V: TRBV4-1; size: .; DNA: TGCGCCAGCAGCCTTACCATGGGACGGATGAACACTGAAGCTTTCTTT; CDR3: CASSLTMGRMNTEAFF
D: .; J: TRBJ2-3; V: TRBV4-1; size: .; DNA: TGCGCCAGCAGCCAAGCGTGGGCTGGCACAGATACGCAGTATTTT; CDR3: CASSQAWAGTDTQYF
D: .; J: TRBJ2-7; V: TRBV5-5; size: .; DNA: TGTGCCAGCAGCAATTGGACTATTTACGAGCAGTACTTC; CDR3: CASSNWTIYEQYF
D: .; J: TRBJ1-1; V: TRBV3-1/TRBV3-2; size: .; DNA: TGTGCCAGCAGCCAAGATCGTGGAGCTGAAGCTTTCTTT; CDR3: CASSQDRGAEAFF
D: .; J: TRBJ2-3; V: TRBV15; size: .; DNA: TGTGCCACCAGCAGAGATGCAGATACGCAGTATTTT; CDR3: CATSRDADTQYF
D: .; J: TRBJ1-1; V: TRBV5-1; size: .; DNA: TGCGCCAGCATGGGAGTGAACACTGAAGCTTTCTTT; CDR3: CASMGVNTEAFF
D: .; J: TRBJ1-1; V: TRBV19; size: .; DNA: TGTGCCAGTAGTCTTAGACCGTCGAGGAACACTGAAGCTTTCTTT; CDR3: CASSLRPSRNTEAFF
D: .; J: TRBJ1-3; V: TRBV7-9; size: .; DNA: TGTGCCAACAGCTTAACGGGAAACACCATATATTTT; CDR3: CANSLTGNTIYF
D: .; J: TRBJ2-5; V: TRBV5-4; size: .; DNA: TGTGCCAGCAGCGGTGCGTTAGAAGAGACCCAGTACTTC; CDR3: CASSGALEETQYF
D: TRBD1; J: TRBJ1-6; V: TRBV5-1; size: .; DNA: TGCGCCAGCAGGGCTGGGACAGGGAGCAATTCACCCCTCCACTTT; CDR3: CASRAGTGSNSPLHF
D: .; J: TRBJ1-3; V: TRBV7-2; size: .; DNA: TGTGCCAGCAGCTGGCGTAGCTCTGGAAACACCATATATTTT; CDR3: CASSWRSSGNTIYF
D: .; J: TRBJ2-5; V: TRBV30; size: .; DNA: TGTGCCTGGAGTGTACTCGGAGGTGTCCAGGAGACCCAGTACTTC; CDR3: CAWSVLGGVQETQYF
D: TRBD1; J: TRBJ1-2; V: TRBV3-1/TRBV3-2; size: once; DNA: TGTGCCAGCAGCCAGAGTGGGTACAGGGGCTATGGCTACACCTTC; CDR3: CASSQSGYRGYGYTF
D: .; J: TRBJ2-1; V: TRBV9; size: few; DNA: TGTGCCAGCAGCGCAGACCCTTCGGACCCTCGCAATGAGCAGTTCTTC; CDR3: CASSADPSDPRNEQFF
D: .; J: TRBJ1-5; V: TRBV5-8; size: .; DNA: TGTGCCAGCAGCTTGAGGTTTGACAATCAGCCCCAGCATTTT; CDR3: CASSLRFDNQPQHF